This TCR beta chain was retrieved from a study of blood T cell repertoires in COVID-19. The data were produced by immunoSEQ multiplex PCR, yet TCRdb's version contains in-frame clones alone and is incomplete. This table has about 280,000 clones, about 90% appearing once. This clone was counted a single time. The CDR3 runs to 14 residues. Germline assignment: CDR1 KGHSH and CDR2 LQKENI. With V trimmed by 4 bases and J by 2 bases, 4 bases remained unmatched. The chain uses TRBV18 and TRBJ1-2, with TRBD1 matching over 7 bases. The receptor was isolated from a woman in her late teens or twenties with acute COVID-19. What was sequenced was PBMCs or T cells enriched from blood (not recorded which). This CDR3 is CASSRGQENYGYTF. The DNA for the CDR3 is TGTGCCAGCTCACGCGGACAGGAGAACTATGGCTACACCTTC.